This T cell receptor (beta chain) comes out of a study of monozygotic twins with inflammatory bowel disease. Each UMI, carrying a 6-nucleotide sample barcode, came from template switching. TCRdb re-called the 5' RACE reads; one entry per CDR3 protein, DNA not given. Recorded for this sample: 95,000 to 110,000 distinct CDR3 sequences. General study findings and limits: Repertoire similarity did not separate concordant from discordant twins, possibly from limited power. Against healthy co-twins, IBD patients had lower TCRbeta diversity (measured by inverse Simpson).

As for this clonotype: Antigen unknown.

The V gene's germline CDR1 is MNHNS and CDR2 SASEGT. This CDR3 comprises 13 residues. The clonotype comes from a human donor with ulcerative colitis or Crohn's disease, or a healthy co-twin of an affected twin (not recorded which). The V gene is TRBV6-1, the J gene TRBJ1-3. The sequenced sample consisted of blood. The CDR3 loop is CASTGSLGNTIYF.